These 15 T cell receptor beta chains were sequenced from one sample in a study of beta chain features in type 1 diabetes. Every bit of the isolated RNA underwent reverse transcription, so sequencing read expressed TCRB transcripts. Data came from immunoSEQ multiplex PCR; TCRdb stores just in-frame clones and leaves some out. The sample has 120,000 to 150,000 clones, 8.5% to 12% seen once; the top ten hold less than 1.5%. Sequences were obtained from naive CD4+ T cells from blood. Receptor source: a man aged 18 to 29 in good health.

The chain employs TRBV9 and TRBJ1-6; TRBD1 might be the D (5 bases). The CDR3 consists of 18 residues. The ends were cut back, 3 bases at V and 4 bases at J, with 20 bases in the middle. Germline CDR1 is SGDLS and CDR2 is YYNGEE. The CDR3 is CASSEAATGDIYNSPLHF. In DNA form, the CDR3 reads TGTGCCAGCAGCGAAGCCGCAACAGGTGATATTTATAATTCACCCCTCCACTTT.

In this sample, this clone turned up a few times. J is TRBJ1-5 and V is TRBV10-2, with 8 bases lining up with TRBD1. Unmatched junction bases numbered 7, after V lost 6 bases and J lost 3 bases. Germline CDR1 WSHSY, CDR2 SAAADI. The CDR3 runs 15 residues. The CDR3 DNA reads TGCGCCAGCAGCCCACAGGGGGATGTCAATCAGCCCCAGCATTTT. Amino acid sequence: CASSPQGDVNQPQHF.

This clone occurred a few times. This rearrangement joins TRBV19 to TRBJ2-3, with a weak D call TRBD2 (5 bases). In germline, CDR1 is LNHDA, CDR2 SQIVND (reference sequence). Between the trimmed V and J ends, which lost 8 bases and 8 bases, there was a span of 14 bases. This CDR3 region has 12 residues. CDR3 amino acids: CASPGSSGTQYF. The DNA for the CDR3 is TGTGCCAGTCCTGGGTCCAGCGGTACGCAGTATTTT.

The sample holds a few counts of this clone. The chain carries TRBV28 and TRBJ1-2; 7 bases are shared with TRBD1. Germline CDR1 is MDHEN and CDR2 is SYDVKM. Trimming removed 3 bases from V and 2 bases from J; junction bases left unmatched: 3. The CDR3 runs 14 residues. CDR3 in DNA: TGTGCCAGCAGTTTGGTGACAGGGAACTATGGCTACACCTTC. Protein product: CASSLVTGNYGYTF.

The gene calls are TRBV19 and TRBJ2-7, with 7 bases that match TRBD1. Looked up from germline, CDR1 is LNHDA and CDR2 is SQIVND (reference sequence). This CDR3 spans 16 amino acids. V was clipped by 4 bases and J by 0 bases; unmatched bases: 9. The CDR3 sequence is CASSTNRDSSSYEQYF. CDR3 nucleotides: TGTGCCAGTAGTACAAACAGGGACAGCAGCTCCTACGAGCAGTACTTC.

This clone has only a few counts. The chain links TRBV5-1 to TRBJ2-1, with TRBD2 matching over 7 bases. The germline CDR1 and CDR2 sequences are SGHRS and YFSETQ. The CDR3 has 15 residues. The trim removed 0 bases at V and 10 bases at J, leaving 10 bases unmatched. In DNA, the CDR3 is TGCGCCAGCAGCTTGGGGGTGGGAGCGGGGCAAGAGCAGTTCTTC. This codes for CASSLGVGAGQEQFF.

The rearrangement links TRBV27 to TRBJ2-3; 7 bases are a match to TRBD2. The CDR3 is 18 residues long. The V segment lost 0 bases and the J segment 2 bases; nucleotides outside the gene matches: 11. The germline CDR1 and CDR2 sequences are MNHEY and SMNVEV (reference sequence). CDR3 coding DNA: TGTGCCAGCAGTTTATCGCCCCCCCGGGACTACTACACAGATACGCAGTATTTT. Translated, it gives CASSLSPPRDYYTDTQYF.

There are many counts of this clone. The V gene is TRBV15, the J gene TRBJ2-1; D possibly corresponds to TRBD2 (7 bases). V lost 8 bases, J lost 4 bases, and 12 bases lay in between. The CDR3 is 13 amino acids. Per germline, CDR1 LNHNV and CDR2 YYDKDF (reference sequence). The CDR3 loop is CATHGGPYNEQFF. CDR3 DNA: TGTGCCACCCACGGGGGGCCTTACAATGAGCAGTTCTTC.

Only a few counts were recorded for this clone. The gene calls are TRBV14 and TRBJ1-3; 7 nucleotides line up with TRBD1. The trim removed 6 bases at V and 0 bases at J, leaving 8 bases unmatched. This CDR3 has 16 amino acids. Germline CDR1 and CDR2: SGHDN and FVKESK. The CDR3 region is CASRRDSQNSGNTIYF. The CDR3 nucleotides read TGTGCCAGCAGAAGGGACAGTCAAAACTCTGGAAACACCATATATTTT.

This rearrangement joins TRBV7-2 to TRBJ2-7, with a weak D call TRBD1 (6 bases). V dropped 5 bases and J dropped 0 bases, with 11 bases sitting between them. CDR3 size: 14 residues. Per the germline V gene, CDR1 is SGHTA and CDR2 is FQGNSA. The CDR3 DNA follows: TGTGCCAGCAGCCCAACAGGGAACTCCTACGAGCAGTACTTC. Translated, it gives CASSPTGNSYEQYF.

Ten or more counts support this clone. V is TRBV9 and J is TRBJ2-3; 12 positions agree with TRBD1. CDR1 and CDR2 from the germline V gene are SGDLS and YYNGEE. The CDR3 has 16 residues. J lost 7 bases, V lost 4 bases, and 10 bases had no gene match. DNA of the CDR3: TGTGCCAGCAGCTCCCCTCGGGGACAGGGGGCGTATACGCAGTATTTT. Protein product: CASSSPRGQGAYTQYF.

In its sample, this clone was seen a few times. J is TRBJ1-2 and V is TRBV5-1; 8 nucleotides match TRBD1. Germline assignment: CDR1 SGHRS and CDR2 YFSETQ. V lost 4 bases and J lost 7; bases outside the gene matches: 3. This CDR3 region has 12 residues. CDR3 in amino acids: CASSEDRVGYTF. CDR3 nucleotides: TGCGCCAGCAGCGAGGACAGGGTTGGCTACACCTTC. Using reference TRBV5-1 and TRBJ1-2 for the parts outside the CDR3, the full variable domain is KAGVTQTPRYLIKTRGQQVTLSCSPISGHRSVSWYQQTPGQGLQFLFEYFSETQRNKGNFPGRFSGRQFSNSRSEMNVSTLELGDSALYLCASSEDRVGYTFGSGTRLTVV.

This sequence joins TRBV2 and TRBJ2-5, with D possibly TRBD2 on 6 matching bases. The CDR3 sequence is 16 residues long. V gave up 1 base and J gave up 1 base, with 13 bases separating them. Per the germline V gene, CDR1 is SNHLY and CDR2 is FYNNEI. For the CDR3, the DNA is TGTGCCAGCAGTGAAGTATTAGCGGCTCTCCAAGAGACCCAGTACTTC. As protein: CASSEVLAALQETQYF.

This chain joins TRBV7-2 and TRBJ2-1, with 7 positions matching TRBD1. Germline V lookup: CDR1 SGHTA, CDR2 FQGNSA. This CDR3 region has 16 residues. The J segment lost 3 bases and the V segment lost 1 base, leaving 6 bases of the junction unmatched. CDR3 in DNA: TGTGCCAGCAGCTTAGATCTTAGGGGGCACTACAATGAGCAGTTCTTC. Translated, it gives CASSLDLRGHYNEQFF.

The chain couples TRBV18 to TRBJ2-7, with a tentative D call TRBD1 (6 bases). V lost 4 bases and J lost 5, with 18 bases in between. The CDR3 totals 15 residues. Germline V gene data show CDR1 as KGHSH and CDR2 as LQKENI. The CDR3 DNA follows: TGTGCCAGCTCACAAAACCTACAGGGTTTCGACGAGCAGTACTTC. It yields the protein CASSQNLQGFDEQYF.